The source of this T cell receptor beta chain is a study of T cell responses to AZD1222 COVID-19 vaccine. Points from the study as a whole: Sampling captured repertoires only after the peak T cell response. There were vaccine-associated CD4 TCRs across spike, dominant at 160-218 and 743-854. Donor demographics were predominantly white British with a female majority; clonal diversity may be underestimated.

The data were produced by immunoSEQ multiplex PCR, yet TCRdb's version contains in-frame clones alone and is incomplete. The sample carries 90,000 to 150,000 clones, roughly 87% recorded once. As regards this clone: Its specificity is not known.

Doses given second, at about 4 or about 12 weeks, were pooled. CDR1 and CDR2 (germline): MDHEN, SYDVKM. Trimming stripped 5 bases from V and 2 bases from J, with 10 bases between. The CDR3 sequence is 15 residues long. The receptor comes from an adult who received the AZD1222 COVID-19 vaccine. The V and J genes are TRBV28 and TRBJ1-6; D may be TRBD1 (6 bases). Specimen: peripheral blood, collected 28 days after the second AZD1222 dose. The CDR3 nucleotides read TGTGCCAGCAGTAAACAGGGACCCTATAATTCACCCCTCCACTTT. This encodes CASSKQGPYNSPLHF. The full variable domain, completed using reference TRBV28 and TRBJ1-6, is DVKVTQSSRYLVKRTGEKVFLECVQDMDHENMFWYRQDPGLGLRLIYFSYDVKMKEKGDIPEGYSVSREKKERFSLILESASTNQTSMYLCASSKQGPYNSPLHFGNGTRLTVT.